These T cell receptor beta chains were read from a single sample in a study of blood T cell repertoires in COVID-19. Assay: immunoSEQ multiplex PCR; the TCRdb copy retains only in-frame clones and omits some. The sample comprises roughly 40,000 clones, around 89% of which are singletons, and under 10% rests with the top ten. The sequencing input was peripheral blood. The receptors here all came from a man aged 25 to 45 with active or convalescent COVID-19. Each CDR3 is given with its conserved first and last residue.

v_call cdr3_aa
TRBV7-9 CASSFSGLSYNEQFF
TRBV4-1 CASSLPGGGRETQYF
TRBV19 CASRRQGGSYGYTF
TRBV3-1/TRBV3-2 CASSRIPGLAGAYEQYF
TRBV4-2 CASSQHVLGTGGAWNEQFF
TRBV3-1/TRBV3-2 CASSPDWTGYTGELFF
TRBV6-5 CASIGGTGELFF
TRBV6-1 CASSGPRGRLGNTIYF
TRBV11-1 CASSLRGNSRELFF
TRBV5-4 CASSLTGQRAFGYTF
TRBV7-9 CASSCRTSGGKDSYNEQFF
TRBV11-3 CASSLGEGTSGRNTGELFF
TRBV5-6 CASSSTGYYGYTF
TRBV5-1 CASSLGHRDGYTF
TRBV7-9 CASRPNLRGLSGNTIYF
TRBV10-1 CASSRLGVRDNEQFF
TRBV19 CASSVRLAGGLGDEQFF
TRBV14 CASSPVQSSYEQYF
TRBV3-1/TRBV3-2 CASSQDRTSHNEQFF
TRBV27 CASSSTITAYSNQPQHF
TRBV28 CASRLRGLAGETQYF
TRBV7-3 CASSWGGRKETQYF
TRBV7-2 CASSLVRGGNTIYF
TRBV5-1 CASSFGLVGGRTEAFF
TRBV5-1 CASSLAGDTDTQYF
TRBV9 CASSVVGGSYNEQFF
TRBV6-5 CATTAGANQPQHF
TRBV2 CASSEVGQGARTYNEQFF
TRBV12-5 CASGLRLMNTEAFF
TRBV6-5 CASSSKGDSYYEQYF
TRBV3-1/TRBV3-2 CASSQLASGVASQYF
TRBV27 CASSLEAGTVKNIQYF
TRBV7-2 CASSTRASNTGELFF
TRBV6-7 CASSYWGGKGDNSPLHF
TRBV7-9 CASSLRLGRGNTGELFF
TRBV27 CASRLQTGQRSSYNSPLHF
TRBV18 CASSPTGINQPQHF
TRBV19 CASSEHRGKTEAFF
TRBV2 CASSEGASGRAWDTQYF
TRBV15 CATSRGGTSNTEAFF
TRBV19 CASSIVGGPKNIQYF
TRBV24-1 CATSDPAGPTPHGYTF
TRBV4-2 CASSQVPGGRVQPQHF
TRBV29-1 CSDERVTF
TRBV7-2 CASSLLGLGYAYEQYF
TRBV4-1 CASSQDGHAGRLLAKNIQYF
TRBV25-1 CASSAGASGNTDTQYF
TRBV4-2 CASSQARDRAGNTIYF